These 4 T cell receptor beta chains came from one sample sequenced in a study of radiation and T cells in renal cell carcinoma. Treatment: treatment-naive control, cytoreductive nephrectomy. Assay used: immunoSEQ multiplex PCR; TCRdb lists only in-frame clones, some missing. The sample records around 9,000 clones, around 64% being singletons. The sample was tumor tissue, taken from a patient whose treatment was nephrectomy without radiotherapy. The receptors were gathered from a man aged 60 to 69 with renal cell carcinoma.

The chain carries TRBV5-1 and TRBJ2-7; D is perhaps TRBD1 or TRBD2 (5 bases each). Germline V CDR1 and CDR2: SGHRS, YFSETQ. Deletions cut 7 bases from V and 2 bases from J, with 13 bases between. The CDR3 totals 13 residues. CDR3 sequence: CASAAGTAYEQYF. The CDR3 DNA sequence: TGCGCCAGCGCCGCCGGGACGGCCTACGAGCAGTACTTC. Full variable domain (missing parts from reference TRBV5-1 and TRBJ2-7): KAGVTQTPRYLIKTRGQQVTLSCSPISGHRSVSWYQQTPGQGLQFLFEYFSETQRNKGNFPGRFSGRQFSNSRSEMNVSTLELGDSALYLCASAAGTAYEQYFGPGTRLTVT.

The CDR3 sequence: CASSRTSGRSDTQYF. DNA of the CDR3: TGTGCCAGCAGCCGGACTAGCGGGAGGTCAGATACGCAGTATTTT. The chain employs TRBV6-5 and TRBJ2-3; TRBD2 aligns across 14 bases. After removal of 6 bases from V and 4 bases from J, the junction contained 3 bases not matched to a gene. There are 15 residues in the CDR3. Germline assignment: CDR1 MNHEY and CDR2 SVGAGI.

The chain has TRBV5-3 and TRBJ2-7; D may be TRBD1 (7 bases). TRBV5-3 is assigned to the ORF class and has an uncertain function. The length of the CDR3 is 14 residues. The germline V and J ends were trimmed by 8 bases and 2 bases, with 17 bases remaining between them. CDR3 nucleotides: TGTGCCAGCAGCCAAGGAGGGGGCCCCTACGAGCAGTACTTC. Translated, it gives CASSQGGGPYEQYF.

J is TRBJ1-5 and V is TRBV9, with a tentative D call TRBD1 (6 bases). Germline lookup yields CDR1 SGDLS and CDR2 YYNGEE. V shed 1 base and J shed 3 bases, with 11 bases lying between them. The CDR3 runs to 15 residues. CDR3 protein: CASSVSDSLNQPQHF. The CDR3 coding sequence is TGTGCCAGCAGCGTATCGGACAGCCTCAATCAGCCCCAGCATTTT.